This TCR beta chain emerged from a study of tumor-infiltrating lymphocytes in primary liver carcinoma. Starting material for RNA and DNA co-extraction consisted of roughly 19-31 mg of unsorted bulk tissue. Germline V gene sequence: CDR1 MNHNY, CDR2 SVGAGI (reference sequence). This CDR3 is 16 amino acids long. Trimming took off 3 bases at V and 6 bases at J, with 18 bases between the two ends. Priming with a constant-region primer yielded TCR beta cDNA from roughly 490 ng total RNA. Construction of TCR beta libraries relied on three successive nested multiplex PCR rounds employing slightly modified ARM-PCR. The first two PCR rounds, nine to ten cycles each, used TRBV1-TRBV30 forward primers and a C-beta reverse primer. TCRdb analysed the multiplex PCR reads with MiXCR anew, one entry per CDR3 protein. The repertoire holds fewer than 90,000 distinct CDR3 sequences, roughly 72% seen once, with roughly a fifth in the top ten.

This TCR was recovered from a man between 40 and 49 years old with primary liver carcinoma and hepatitis B virus infection. The sample taken for sequencing was liver tumor tissue from sampling region 1. Subset of the sample: tumor region T1, superior pole. The chain uses TRBV6-6 and TRBJ1-5; D is ambiguous. The CDR3 loop is CASSYRVEYNSQPQHF. The CDR3, as DNA: TGTGCCAGCAGTTATCGAGTAGAGTATAACAGTCAGCCCCAGCATTTT.